This T cell receptor (gamma chain) emerged from a study of Vδ1+ human thymocytes. In regard to this clone: Its antigen is undetermined. Distinct nucleotide sequences in the sample also encode this CDR3.

General observations from the study: The authors advised highly purified populations and single-cell validation. Thymic TRG and TRD repertoires appeared highly polyclonal. Despite high sort purity, roughly a fifth of thymic T cell receptor delta sequences were Vdelta2.

Extracted RNA was reverse transcribed into cDNA. Pooled V-gene forward primers with one constant-region reverse primer generated the CDR3 amplicons by multiplex PCR. TCRdb made new clone calls on the multiplex PCR reads using CATT. The sample has 35,000 or so gamma-chain clones, over 20% seen once. Germline V CDR1 and CDR2: EGSNGY, YDSYNSKV. The CDR3 contains 13 residues. V was clipped by 3 bases and J by 5 bases; unmatched bases: 7. After alphabeta T cell depletion, CD3+ Vdelta1+ Vdelta2- thymocytes were sorted. Between about 97% and 99.6% of sorted thymocytes were Vdelta1+. This clonotype was sampled from a girl in the first two years of life who had congenital heart surgery. The chain joins TRGV2 to TRGJ1 or TRGJ2. The sequenced material came from Vdelta1+ gamma-delta thymocytes from the thymus. Subset meaning: FACS-sorted CD3+ TCRalphabeta- TCRVdelta1+ TCRVdelta2- thymocytes. CDR3 in amino acids: CATWDRRDYKKLF. The CDR3 bases are TGTGCCACCTGGGACAGGAGGGATTATAAGAAACTCTTT.